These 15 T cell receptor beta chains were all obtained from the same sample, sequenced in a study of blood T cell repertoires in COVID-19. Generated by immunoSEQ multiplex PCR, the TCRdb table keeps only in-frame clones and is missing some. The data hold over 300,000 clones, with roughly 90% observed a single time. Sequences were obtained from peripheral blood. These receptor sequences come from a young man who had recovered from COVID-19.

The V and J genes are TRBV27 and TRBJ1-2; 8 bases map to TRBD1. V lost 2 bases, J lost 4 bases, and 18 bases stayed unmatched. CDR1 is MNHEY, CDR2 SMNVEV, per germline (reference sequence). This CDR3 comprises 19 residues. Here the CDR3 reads CASSLRGGTGVPGGYGYTF. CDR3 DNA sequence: TGTGCCAGCAGTTTAAGGGGGGGGACAGGAGTCCCGGGGGGCTATGGCTACACCTTC.

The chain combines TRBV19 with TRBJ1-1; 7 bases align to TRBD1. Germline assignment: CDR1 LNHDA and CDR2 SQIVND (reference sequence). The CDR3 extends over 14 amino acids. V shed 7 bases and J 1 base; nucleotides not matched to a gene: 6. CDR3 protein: CASIHSGGNTEAFF. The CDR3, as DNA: TGTGCCAGTATCCACTCAGGGGGGAACACTGAAGCTTTCTTT.

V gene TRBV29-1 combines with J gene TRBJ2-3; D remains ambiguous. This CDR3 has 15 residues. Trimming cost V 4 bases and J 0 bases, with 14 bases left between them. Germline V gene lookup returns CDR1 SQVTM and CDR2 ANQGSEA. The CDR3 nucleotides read TGCAGCGTTGCCGTCCACAGCCTTAGCACAGATACGCAGTATTTT. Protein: CSVAVHSLSTDTQYF.

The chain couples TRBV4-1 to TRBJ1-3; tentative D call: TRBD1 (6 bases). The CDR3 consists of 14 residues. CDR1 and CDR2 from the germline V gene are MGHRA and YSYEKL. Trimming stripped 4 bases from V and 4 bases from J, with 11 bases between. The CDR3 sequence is CASSRTGYGNTIYF. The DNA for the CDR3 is TGCGCCAGCAGCCGAACAGGGTACGGAAACACCATATATTTT.

In nucleotides, the CDR3 is TGTGCCAGCAGTTACTCGACTAGCGGGGGACCCTACGAGCAGTACTTC. Its protein product is CASSYSTSGGPYEQYF. The genes are TRBV6-2 or TRBV6-3 and TRBJ2-7; 12 bases line up with TRBD2. V trimming: 0 bases; J trimming: 2 bases; junction bases outside the gene matches: 2. There are 16 residues in the CDR3. Germline-derived CDR1 and CDR2 are MNHEY and SVGEGT.

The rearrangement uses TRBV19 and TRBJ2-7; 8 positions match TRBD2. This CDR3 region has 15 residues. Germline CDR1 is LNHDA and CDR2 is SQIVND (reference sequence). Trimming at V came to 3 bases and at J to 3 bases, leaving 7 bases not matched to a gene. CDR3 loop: CASSIVRGRNYEQYF. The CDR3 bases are TGTGCCAGTAGTATCGTGCGCGGGAGGAACTACGAGCAGTACTTC.

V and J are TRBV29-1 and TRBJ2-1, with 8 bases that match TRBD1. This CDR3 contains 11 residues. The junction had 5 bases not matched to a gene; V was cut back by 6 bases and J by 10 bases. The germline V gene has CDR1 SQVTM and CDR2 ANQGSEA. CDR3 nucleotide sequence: TGCAGCGTCCAGGGGGCGGCGGAGCAGTTCTTC. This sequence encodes CSVQGAAEQFF.

CDR3 protein: CASSTGLASYNEQFF. DNA for the CDR3: TGTGCCAGTAGTACCGGACTAGCGTCGTACAATGAGCAGTTCTTC. The chain joins TRBV19 to TRBJ2-1; 9 nucleotides agree with TRBD2. Unmatched junction bases numbered 5, after V lost 4 bases and J lost 4 bases. CDR1 and CDR2 (germline): LNHDA, SQIVND (reference sequence). The CDR3 has 15 amino acids. The full variable domain, in which reference TRBV19 and TRBJ2-1 provide the parts outside the CDR3, is DGGITQSPKYLFRKEGQNVTLSCEQNLNHDAMYWYRQDPGQGLRLIYYSQIVNDFQKGDIAEGYSVSREKKESFPLTVTSAQKNPTAFYLCASSTGLASYNEQFFGPGTRLTVL.

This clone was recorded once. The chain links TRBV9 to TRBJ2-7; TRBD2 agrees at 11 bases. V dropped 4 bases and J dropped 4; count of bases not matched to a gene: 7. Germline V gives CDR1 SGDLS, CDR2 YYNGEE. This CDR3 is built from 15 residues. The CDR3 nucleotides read TGTGCCAGCAGCCAAGGACTAGCGGGCAATTACGAGCAGTACTTC. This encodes CASSQGLAGNYEQYF.

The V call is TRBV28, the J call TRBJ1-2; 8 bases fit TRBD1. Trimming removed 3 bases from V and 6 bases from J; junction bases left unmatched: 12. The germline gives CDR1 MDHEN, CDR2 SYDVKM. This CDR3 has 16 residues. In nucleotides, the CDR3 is TGTGCCAGCAGTTTGGCGGGGCAGGGGGCGCTAGATGGCTACACCTTC. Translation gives CASSLAGQGALDGYTF.

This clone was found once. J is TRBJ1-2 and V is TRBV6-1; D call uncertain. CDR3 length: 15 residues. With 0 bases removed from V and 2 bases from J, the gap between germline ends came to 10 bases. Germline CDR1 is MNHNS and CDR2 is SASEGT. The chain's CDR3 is CASSEATHLNYGYTF. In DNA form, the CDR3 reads TGTGCCAGCAGTGAAGCGACTCACCTAAACTATGGCTACACCTTC.

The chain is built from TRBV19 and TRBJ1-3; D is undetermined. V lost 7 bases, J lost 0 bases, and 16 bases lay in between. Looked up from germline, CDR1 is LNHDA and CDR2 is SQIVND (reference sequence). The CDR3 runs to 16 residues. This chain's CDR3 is CASNPGDTRSGNTIYF. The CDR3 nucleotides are TGTGCCAGTAACCCCGGCGACACCCGCTCTGGAAACACCATATATTTT.

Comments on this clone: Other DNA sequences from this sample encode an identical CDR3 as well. The CDR3 nucleotides read TGTGCCAGCAGTTACTCGACCAGGGGAGACACTGAAGCTTTCTTT. Its protein product is CASSYSTRGDTEAFF. The chain uses TRBV6-5 and TRBJ1-1; D might be TRBD1 (6 bases). V was shortened by 0 bases and J by 3 bases, with 11 bases between the two germline ends. The CDR3 runs 15 residues. The germline V gene encodes CDR1 MNHEY and CDR2 SVGAGI.

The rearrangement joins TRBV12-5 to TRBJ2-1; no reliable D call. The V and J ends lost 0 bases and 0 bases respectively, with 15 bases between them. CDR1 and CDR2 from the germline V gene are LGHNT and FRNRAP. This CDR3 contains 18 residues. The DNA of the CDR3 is TGTGCTAGTGGTTTGGTTTCTTCGGTACCGATCTCCTACAATGAGCAGTTCTTC. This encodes CASGLVSSVPISYNEQFF.

CDR3 coding DNA: TGTGCCAGCAGCCAAGCAGATTATGGGACAGGGGTATCCTACGAGCAGTACTTC. Protein sequence: CASSQADYGTGVSYEQYF. This chain connects TRBV14 to TRBJ2-7, with TRBD1 identical over 10 bases. This CDR3 is built from 18 residues. V gave up 1 base and J gave up 1 base; unmatched junction bases: 10. Germline V gene lookup returns CDR1 SGHDN and CDR2 FVKESK.